This T cell receptor beta chain came from a study of technical replicates of blood from a few donors. The CDR3 runs 14 residues. Germline V gene data show CDR1 as MNHEY and CDR2 as SVGAGI. Losses at the gene ends were 6 bases for V and 4 bases for J; bases not matched to a gene: 6. TCRdb keeps only in-frame clones here, not all; method: immunoSEQ multiplex PCR. Found here are 45,000 to 65,000 clones, roughly 94% of them singletons; the top ten hold around 0.2%. The TCR comes from a human donor in good health. Sequencing input: T cells isolated from PBMCs. This chain links TRBV6-5 with TRBJ1-5; 7 bases map to TRBD1. This CDR3 is CASRKTGMNQPQHF. The CDR3, as DNA: TGTGCCAGCAGAAAGACAGGGATGAATCAGCCCCAGCATTTT.